This TCR beta chain comes out of a study of T cells in Graves' hyperthyroidism and ophthalmopathy (dated by TCRdb to the late 2010s). For the study in its entirety: Peripheral blood samples were taken at initial diagnosis, before any treatment was given. To identify TCR V-J signatures that set the groups apart, the researchers used a discovery cohort of 95 to 100 patients, made up of fewer than 50 with Graves' ophthalmopathy and 55 to 65 with stable Graves' hyperthyroidism. Prospective prediction of ophthalmopathy was tested in an independent validation cohort consisting of about 19 hyperthyroidism patients and more than 15 patients who later progressed to ophthalmopathy. The 75 to 100 discovery patients were divided at random into training and test sets in a 7:3 ratio. The study also compared thyroid tissue and blood T-cell repertoires from over 5 Graves' hyperthyroidism patients. Once sampling was done, hyperthyroidism patients were given methimazole at a starting dose of 30 mg daily, whereas ophthalmopathy patients were given high-dose intravenous methylprednisolone. TCR Vbeta CDR3 sequencing of 130 to 150 peripheral blood samples (approximately 44 ophthalmopathy, over 70 hyperthyroidism and roughly 17 progressor patients) is reported in the paper.

As for this clonotype: Its antigen has not been determined. This may come from a read error, since a much larger clone is one base off.

Ophthalmopathy patients had moderately to severely active disease, Clinical Activity Score of at least 3, NOSPECS grade of at least 4, and duration under 3 months. Any patient with an uncontrolled infection, another autoimmune disease, pregnancy or lactation was excluded. Diagnoses were established on the basis of clinical symptoms, serum thyroxine and TRAb, thyroid ultrasound, and orbital computed tomography. PBMCs were isolated from more than 8 ml of fresh peripheral blood by Ficoll-Paque density gradient centrifugation. Total RNA was extracted using Trizol reagent, and RNA quality was assessed on an Agilent 2100 Bioanalyzer. TCR beta CDR3 regions were amplified from RNA transcripts. For the first round of RT-PCR on the TCR CDR3, the HTBI primer set was used together with the Qiagen OneStep RT-PCR kit. The libraries were constructed in a second round of multiplex PCR and then size-selected and purified. Libraries were sequenced paired-end with 100 bp reads on an Illumina HiSeq2000. In the source study's methods: SOAPnuke was used to process the raw data, with reads discarded if the reads contained adapters or uncalled bases, had a mean Phred below 15, or lacked an exact constant-primer or identifier match. COPE v1.2.5 was used to merge high-quality paired reads, and clonotypes were defined as unique nucleotide sequences. MiTCR v1.1 was used to align clonotypes to the IMGT TRBV, TRBD and TRBJ reference segments. Analysis was restricted to V-J combinations with a frequency above 0.0001, which covered 99.2% of repertoires. A TCS score was defined as the ratio of F50 (clonal expansion) to E x V (chaos), with BLOSUM62-based TCRdist applied between CDR3 peptides within each V-J. Welch's t-statistics and random forest reduced roughly 530 V-J features to 13, which were used in a naive Bayes classifier (R e1071). TCRdb cleaned the public reads at Q25 with fastp, built clones with MiXCR and kept in-frame beta chains. Identical CDR3 proteins give one entry, which carries the most common genes and DNA. The V and J calls and clone size are TCRdb's, not the authors'. This sample has a few hundred thousand distinct CDR3 sequences in its table, and 12% to 15% of those were observed once. The ten largest clones capture roughly 19% of the sample.

Study-wide conclusions, independent of this receptor: Ophthalmopathy was separated from stable hyperthyroidism by a 13 V-J signature model, with 85% to 90% sensitivity and about 84% specificity obtained in cross-validation and 80%/75% obtained in testing. In validation, progression to ophthalmopathy was predicted by the model with 55% to 71% sensitivity and approximately 78% specificity, a median of about 6 months before onset. Blood samples also contained most of the expanded thyroid clonotypes (frequency above 0.001), which suggests that blood repertoires may reflect thyroid immune responses. No statistical method was used to set the sample size in advance, and investigators knew the group allocation.

From cysteine to phenylalanine, the CDR3 is 16 amino acids long. Of the read, only the CDR3 DNA is kept; its 48 bases are in frame from base 1. As encoded in the germline V gene, CDR1 is SGHTA while CDR2 is FQGTGA. Sequenced: blood. This TCR was recovered from a woman between 55 and 75 years old with Graves' ophthalmopathy. The sequence links TRBV7-3 to TRBJ2-2; the D segment could be TRBD2, given 7 matching bases. The base sequence is TGTGCCAGCAGCTTAACCGCAGGGGAGGGCACCGGGGAGCTGCTTTTT. It specifies CASSLTAGEGTGELLF. With the portions outside the CDR3 filled from the reference TRBV7-3 and TRBJ2-2 genes, the complete variable region becomes GAGVSQTPSNKVTEKGKYVELRCDPISGHTALYWYRQSLGQGPEFLIYFQGTGAADDSGLPNDRFFAVRPEGSVSTLKIQRTERGDSAVYLCASSLTAGEGTGELLFGEGSRLTVL.